These 22 T cell receptor beta chains were sequenced from one sample in a study of T cell responses to AZD1222 COVID-19 vaccine. Produced via immunoSEQ multiplex PCR; TCRdb's table is partial and in-frame only. The top ten clones hold roughly a tenth of a sample with roughly 120,000 clones, roughly 87% of them seen once. Sequencing used peripheral blood, obtained on day 0 of AZD1222 vaccination. The receptors shown here come from an adult in good health.

This chain links TRBV5-4 with TRBJ1-4, with a possible D match to TRBD1 (5 bases). V shed 4 bases and J shed 0 bases, with 10 bases lying between them. The CDR3 totals 15 residues. Germline V gene data show CDR1 as SGHNT and CDR2 as YYREEE (reference sequence). CDR3 nucleotides: TGTGCCAGCAGCACCTTAGGGGCAACTAATGAAAAACTGTTTTTT. Protein: CASSTLGATNEKLFF.

This clone turned up a few times. The chain combines TRBV5-1 with TRBJ2-7; unclear D gene. V dropped 6 bases and J dropped 0 bases, with 4 bases sitting between them. CDR3 length: 11 amino acids. Germline V gene lookup returns CDR1 SGHRS and CDR2 YFSETQ. CDR3 loop: CASTGSYEQYF. CDR3 coding DNA: TGCGCCAGCACCGGCTCCTACGAGCAGTACTTC. The whole variable domain, filled in from reference TRBV5-1 and TRBJ2-7, reads KAGVTQTPRYLIKTRGQQVTLSCSPISGHRSVSWYQQTPGQGLQFLFEYFSETQRNKGNFPGRFSGRQFSNSRSEMNVSTLELGDSALYLCASTGSYEQYFGPGTRLTVT.

The chain joins TRBV9 to TRBJ1-2, with unresolved D. Per the germline V gene, CDR1 is SGDLS and CDR2 is YYNGEE. The germline V and J ends were trimmed by 3 bases and 6 bases, with 12 bases remaining between them. The CDR3 loop spans 13 amino acids. CDR3 in DNA: TGTGCCAGCAGCGCCCGATTAGGTCATGGCTACACCTTC. Translated, it gives CASSARLGHGYTF.

This chain joins TRBV2 and TRBJ1-2; D is ambiguous. Trimming cost V 4 bases and J 4 bases, with 13 bases left between them. CDR1 SNHLY and CDR2 FYNNEI come from the germline V gene. The CDR3 runs 14 residues. CDR3 nucleotides: TGTGCCAGCAGTGTCGATGAATACAGCTATGGCTACACCTTC. Its translation is CASSVDEYSYGYTF.

The chain links TRBV7-2 to TRBJ2-7; TRBD2 aligns across 10 bases. Germline CDR1 and CDR2: SGHTA and FQGNSA. The CDR3 sequence is 15 residues long. Losses at the gene ends were 2 bases for V and 3 bases for J; bases not matched to a gene: 4. The CDR3 is CASSLIAGGYYEQYF. The CDR3 DNA reads as TGTGCCAGCAGCTTAATAGCGGGGGGATACTACGAGCAGTACTTC.

This clone has more than one count but fewer than ten. V is TRBV7-2 and J is TRBJ2-7; 7 bases are a match to TRBD1. Germline CDR1 and CDR2: SGHTA and FQGNSA. Trimming at V came to 2 bases and at J to 3 bases, leaving 4 bases not matched to a gene. The CDR3 sequence is 14 residues long. CDR3 amino acids: CASSLNRGGYEQYF. In nucleotides, the CDR3 is TGTGCCAGCAGCTTAAACAGGGGCGGCTACGAGCAGTACTTC.

This chain uses TRBV9 with TRBJ2-7; the D gene is possibly TRBD1 (6 bases). Looked up from germline, CDR1 is SGDLS and CDR2 is YYNGEE. V lost 4 bases and J 5 bases, leaving 13 bases between the germline ends. The CDR3 sequence is 13 residues long. The DNA for the CDR3 is TGTGCCAGCAGCTCCCGAGGGGGAAACGAGCAGTACTTC. Protein sequence: CASSSRGGNEQYF.

The CDR3 here is CASRLTTNYGYTF. The DNA of the CDR3 is TGTGCCAGCAGGTTGACAACCAACTATGGCTACACCTTC. The gene calls are TRBV12-3 or TRBV12-4 and TRBJ1-2, with D unresolved. The ends were cut back, 6 bases at V and 2 bases at J, with 10 bases in the middle. This CDR3 is built from 13 residues.

The chain joins TRBV19 to TRBJ1-3; no clear D. Germline CDR1 LNHDA, CDR2 SQIVND (reference sequence). The CDR3 is made up of 14 amino acids. Trimming took off 4 bases at V and 0 bases at J, with 7 bases between the two ends. The CDR3 region has the DNA TGTGCCAGTAGTACAGCGAACTCTGGAAACACCATATATTTT. It encodes CASSTANSGNTIYF.

The chain employs TRBV29-1 and TRBJ1-2; D is undetermined. The CDR3 extends over 15 amino acids. Germline CDR1 SQVTM, CDR2 ANQGSEA. The V end lost 0 bases, the J end lost 4 bases, and 15 bases lay between the germline ends. This chain's CDR3 is CSVEDYTRRGYGYTF. In nucleotides, the CDR3 is TGCAGCGTTGAAGATTACACGCGGCGGGGCTATGGCTACACCTTC.

This chain links TRBV11-2 with TRBJ2-4, with D perhaps TRBD2 (5 bases). This CDR3 is 13 amino acids long. CDR1 is SGHAT, CDR2 FQNNGV, per germline. Trimming removed 5 bases at V and 6 bases at J, with 11 bases between. CDR3 sequence (DNA): TGTGCCAGCAGCCGCGGACTTTTAAACATTCAGTACTTC. Amino acids: CASSRGLLNIQYF.

The chain has TRBV15 and TRBJ1-1; 9 bases are shared with TRBD1. Germline V gene data show CDR1 as LNHNV and CDR2 as YYDKDF (reference sequence). V gave up 1 base and J gave up 10 bases; unmatched junction bases: 10. The CDR3 consists of 15 residues. The CDR3 sequence: CATSRGGDRGKGAFF. For the CDR3, the DNA is TGTGCCACCAGCAGAGGAGGAGACAGGGGGAAGGGAGCTTTCTTT.

This chain links TRBV28 with TRBJ2-5; 7 nucleotides match TRBD1. V trimming: 5 bases; J trimming: 1 base; junction bases outside the gene matches: 4. CDR1 MDHEN and CDR2 SYDVKM come from the germline V gene. The CDR3 runs 14 residues. CDR3 sequence (DNA): TGTGCCAGCAGTATTCACAGGGGCCAAGAGACCCAGTACTTC. Translating it yields CASSIHRGQETQYF.

The rearrangement links TRBV4-1 to TRBJ1-5; a possible D gene is TRBD1 (5 bases). V gave up 1 base and J gave up 1 base, with 8 bases separating them. Germline V gene lookup returns CDR1 MGHRA and CDR2 YSYEKL. The CDR3 loop spans 15 amino acids. CDR3 region: CASSQGGGSNQPQHF. For the CDR3, the DNA is TGCGCCAGCAGCCAAGGCGGGGGGAGCAATCAGCCCCAGCATTTT.

V gene TRBV6-5 combines with J gene TRBJ2-7; perhaps TRBD1 as D (6 bases). The germline V gene encodes CDR1 MNHEY and CDR2 SVGAGI. This CDR3 has 13 residues. The V and J ends lost 8 bases and 3 bases respectively, with 14 bases between them. For the CDR3, the DNA is TGTGCCAGCGGACCAACAGGGCGCTACGAGCAGTACTTC. Translated: CASGPTGRYEQYF.

This rearrangement joins TRBV5-6 to TRBJ1-1; D is perhaps TRBD1 (5 bases). The CDR3 is 15 amino acids. V shed 7 bases and J shed 3 bases, with 19 bases lying between them. Germline V gives CDR1 SGHDT, CDR2 YYEEEE. The CDR3 DNA sequence: TGTGCCAGCTTACCGAACCAGGGCAGGGACACTGAAGCTTTCTTT. Translating gives CASLPNQGRDTEAFF.

The rearrangement links TRBV11-3 to TRBJ2-5; TRBD2 agrees at 9 bases. V gave up 5 bases and J gave up 4 bases; unmatched junction bases: 8. Germline V CDR1 and CDR2: SGHNT, YENEEA. The CDR3 runs to 15 residues. CDR3 region: CASSPGRGGVETQYF. The CDR3 DNA is TGTGCCAGCAGCCCCGGGCGGGGGGGCGTAGAGACCCAGTACTTC.

The V and J genes are TRBV7-2 and TRBJ2-5; D unclear. CDR3 length equals 16 residues. Deletions cut 1 base from V and 2 bases from J, with 14 bases between. In germline, CDR1 is SGHTA, CDR2 FQGNSA. CDR3 amino acids: CASSLDLRSPQETQYF. In nucleotides, the CDR3 is TGTGCCAGCAGCTTAGATCTCAGATCCCCTCAAGAGACCCAGTACTTC.

J is TRBJ2-5 and V is TRBV28; D may be TRBD2 (7 bases). V lost 4 bases and J lost 5, with 20 bases in between. Germline V gene sequence: CDR1 MDHEN, CDR2 SYDVKM. The CDR3 is 16 amino acids. This CDR3 reads CASSSVREGDWETQYF. In DNA, the CDR3 is TGTGCCAGCAGTTCCGTGAGGGAGGGGGATTGGGAGACCCAGTACTTC.

The chain joins TRBV28 to TRBJ1-2, with D perhaps matching TRBD1 (6 bases). CDR3 length equals 15 residues. V lost 6 bases and J 3 bases, leaving 17 bases between the germline ends. Germline lookup yields CDR1 MDHEN and CDR2 SYDVKM. The CDR3 loop is CASSPMGGADYGYTF. CDR3 DNA sequence: TGTGCCAGCAGCCCCATGGGGGGGGCGGACTATGGCTACACCTTC.

The rearrangement uses TRBV5-8 and TRBJ1-6, with D maybe TRBD1 (6 bases). The V end lost 0 bases, the J end lost 11 bases, and 9 bases lay between the germline ends. Germline CDR1 reads SGHTS; CDR2 reads YDEGEE. This CDR3 has 13 residues. The CDR3 sequence is CASSLDREAPLHF. The CDR3 nucleotides read TGTGCCAGCAGCTTGGACAGGGAGGCACCCCTCCACTTT.

The chain is built from TRBV5-1 and TRBJ1-1; D might be TRBD1 (5 bases). Trimming removed 4 bases at V and 3 bases at J, with 19 bases between. CDR1 is SGHRS and CDR2 is YFSETQ in the germline V gene. The CDR3 loop spans 16 amino acids. In DNA, the CDR3 is TGCGCCAGCAGCCCACCGGCAGTAGGGGTGTACACTGAAGCTTTCTTT. It codes for CASSPPAVGVYTEAFF. Looking up the rest from reference TRBV5-1 and TRBJ1-1 gives the full variable domain: KAGVTQTPRYLIKTRGQQVTLSCSPISGHRSVSWYQQTPGQGLQFLFEYFSETQRNKGNFPGRFSGRQFSNSRSEMNVSTLELGDSALYLCASSPPAVGVYTEAFFGQGTRLTVV.